One and the same sample provided the 29 T cell receptor beta chains below, sequenced in a study of T cells in Graves' hyperthyroidism and ophthalmopathy. Researchers amplified the TCR beta CDR3 regions from RNA transcripts. HTBI primers drove first-round RT-PCR of the TCR CDR3. Each CDR3 protein gets one entry after TCRdb re-called the multiplex PCR reads with MiXCR. Of 700,000 to 950,000 distinct CDR3 sequences in the sample, over 35% were seen once. Source material: blood. Receptors were obtained from a woman aged 40 to 50 with Graves' hyperthyroidism.

Concerning this clonotype: Germline is not matched at one junction end, which may reflect a read error. This sequence joins TRBV10-3 and TRBJ1-5; no reliable D call. The germline CDR1 and CDR2 sequences are ENHRY and SYGVKD. The CDR3 covers 13 residues. The CDR3 loop reads CAISWAGNQPRHF. In DNA form, the CDR3 reads TGTGCCATCAGTTGGGCGGGCAATCAGCCCCGGCATTTT.

This clonotype was observed a handful of times. The V gene is TRBV5-5, the J gene TRBJ1-1; D is undetermined. The CDR3 loop spans 15 amino acids. Germline assignment: CDR1 SGHKS and CDR2 YYEKEE (reference sequence). Trimming took 3 bases from V and 1 from J, leaving 13 bases between them. The chain's CDR3 is CASSSYGPGNTEAFF. CDR3 nucleotide sequence: TGTGCCAGCAGCTCCTATGGGCCCGGGAACACTGAAGCTTTCTTT.

This chain joins TRBV12-3 or TRBV12-4 and TRBJ1-5; no reliable D call. V was clipped by 3 bases and J by 5 bases, with 5 bases between them. This CDR3 has 12 amino acids. The CDR3 region is CASSFWDQPQHF. Here the CDR3 DNA reads TGTGCCAGCAGTTTTTGGGATCAGCCCCAGCATTTT.

This sequence joins TRBV6-2 or TRBV6-3 and TRBJ1-1; tentatively, D is TRBD1 (6 bases). V was clipped by 6 bases and J by 6 bases, with 14 bases between them. There are 13 residues in the CDR3. Germline CDR1 reads MNHEY; CDR2 reads SVGEGT. The CDR3 nucleotides are TGTGCCAGCAGACTCGGACAGTCGGCTGAAGCTTTCTTT. Translating gives CASRLGQSAEAFF.

This chain connects TRBV29-1 to TRBJ2-2; TRBD2 agrees at 10 bases. Losses at the gene ends were 4 bases for V and 2 bases for J; bases not matched to a gene: 7. Per germline, CDR1 SQVTM and CDR2 ANQGSEA. The CDR3 is made up of 16 amino acids. The CDR3: CSVVRAGGPNTGELFF. The CDR3 coding sequence is TGCAGCGTTGTCCGAGCGGGAGGGCCTAACACCGGGGAGCTGTTTTTT.

This clonotype has a count of ten or more. The chain uses TRBV20-1 and TRBJ2-7, with 9 bases fitting TRBD2. From germline, CDR1 is DFQATT and CDR2 SNEGSKA (reference sequence). This CDR3 region has 14 residues. The CDR3 here is CSAMGLAGHYEQYF. The CDR3 nucleotides are TGCAGCGCAATGGGTCTAGCGGGGCACTACGAGCAGTACTTC.

This clonotype has at least ten counts. J is TRBJ1-3 and V is TRBV7-2; tentative D call: TRBD1 (6 bases). There are 16 residues in the CDR3. Germline CDR1 is SGHTA and CDR2 is FQGNSA. Trimming stripped 5 bases from V and 4 bases from J, with 18 bases between. In DNA form, the CDR3 reads TGTGCCAGCAGCCATCTTGCGGGGGCGCGCGGAAACACCATATATTTT. As protein: CASSHLAGARGNTIYF. Variable domain in full (rest from reference TRBV7-2 and TRBJ1-3): GAGVSQSPSNKVTEKGKDVELRCDPISGHTALYWYRQSLGQGLEFLIYFQGNSAPDKSGLPSDRFSAERTGGSVSTLTIQRTQQEDSAVYLCASSHLAGARGNTIYFGEGSWLTVV.

This chain links TRBV13 with TRBJ2-2; D is possibly TRBD1 (8 bases). CDR3 length: 13 amino acids. Between the trimmed V and J ends, which lost 6 bases and 7 bases, there was a span of 12 bases. In germline, CDR1 is PRHDT, CDR2 FYEKMQ (reference sequence). CDR3 nucleotides: TGTGCCAGCAGGACAGGGGAGGGCGGGGAGCTGTTTTTT. Translation: CASRTGEGGELFF.

This clonotype has just a few counts. V gene TRBV4-1 combines with J gene TRBJ1-5; D unresolved. Trimming cost V 5 bases and J 0 bases, with 8 bases left between them. This CDR3 spans 14 amino acids. Germline CDR1 MGHRA, CDR2 YSYEKL. CDR3 loop: CASSVTNSNQPQHF. CDR3 coding DNA: TGCGCCAGCAGCGTCACAAATAGCAATCAGCCCCAGCATTTT.

This chain uses TRBV7-8 with TRBJ1-2, with D tentatively TRBD1 (5 bases). Trimming pared 0 bases from V and 2 bases from J, leaving 10 bases between. The CDR3 totals 15 residues. Germline V lookup: CDR1 SGHVS, CDR2 FQNEAQ. CDR3 nucleotides: TGTGCCAGCAGCTTAGCTGACAGTACCAACTATGGCTACACCTTC. Amino acids: CASSLADSTNYGYTF.

A remark on this clonotype: One end of the junction fails to match germline, which may point to a read error. The chain recombines TRBV6-6 with TRBJ1-4; TRBD1 agrees at 7 bases. From germline, CDR1 is MNHNY and CDR2 SVGAGI (reference sequence). The CDR3 runs 14 residues. CDR3: CAGSSWDSNEKLFF. The CDR3 bases are TGTGCCGGCAGTTCCTGGGACAGTAATGAAAAACTGTTTTTT.

The chain employs TRBV29-1 and TRBJ2-1, with D possibly being TRBD2 (5 bases). Germline CDR1 and CDR2: SQVTM and ANQGSEA. This CDR3 contains 11 residues. V shed 8 bases and J shed 12 bases, with 17 bases lying between them. The CDR3 region has the DNA TGCAGCTTCGGGGAAGTGGGAACGCAGTTCTTC. Amino acid sequence: CSFGEVGTQFF.

This clonotype has a handful of counts. The chain links TRBV19 to TRBJ2-7, with D perhaps TRBD1 or TRBD2 (5 bases each). CDR3 length equals 14 residues. V was trimmed by 5 bases and J by 7 bases, leaving 18 bases between them. Germline values: CDR1 LNHDA, CDR2 SQIVND (reference sequence). In DNA form, the CDR3 reads TGTGCCAGTAGTGGACTTGGCCAGGGCCGGGAGCAGTACTTC. Protein: CASSGLGQGREQYF.

As regards this clonotype: This may come from a read error, since a much larger clone is one base off. The J gene is TRBJ1-2, the V gene TRBV19; D is uncertain. The V gene's germline CDR1 is LNHDA and CDR2 SQIVND (reference sequence). The CDR3 runs 11 residues. The CDR3 here is CAGSGSDGCTF. The CDR3 DNA sequence: TGTGCCGGGTCCGGGTCGGATGGCTGCACCTTC.

This clonotype showed up many times. The chain combines TRBV2 with TRBJ1-3; no definite D call. CDR3 length: 13 amino acids. Per germline, CDR1 SNHLY and CDR2 FYNNEI. Trimming shortened V by 5 bases and J by 0 bases, and 5 bases separated the two germline ends. The CDR3 DNA reads as TGTGCCAGCAGTAGGTTCTCTGGAAACACCATATATTTT. Residues: CASSRFSGNTIYF.

The chain's CDR3 is CASSRGVGVNTEAFF. For the CDR3, the DNA is TGTGCCAGCAGCCGAGGTGTGGGGGTGAACACTGAAGCTTTCTTT. This chain connects TRBV6-5 to TRBJ1-1, with D tentatively TRBD1 (5 bases). This CDR3 comprises 15 residues. V lost 6 bases to trimming and J lost 0 bases, with 14 bases between them. From germline, CDR1 is MNHEY and CDR2 SVGAGI.

Ten or more counts support this clonotype. The rearrangement links TRBV9 to TRBJ1-3, with D hard to call. V dropped 4 bases and J dropped 0 bases, with 11 bases sitting between them. The CDR3 is 15 residues long. From germline, CDR1 is SGDLS and CDR2 YYNGEE. CDR3 in DNA: TGTGCCAGCAGCTTCCGGGAGAGCTCTGGAAACACCATATATTTT. This encodes CASSFRESSGNTIYF.

A note on this clonotype: A much larger clone differs from this one at a single base, so this may be a read error. The chain employs TRBV19 and TRBJ1-2; possible D gene TRBD1, 5 bases. This CDR3 contains 12 residues. The germline CDR1 and CDR2 sequences are LNHDA and SQIVND (reference sequence). CDR3 sequence (DNA): TGTACCAGTAGTATCAACGGGGGTGGCTACACCTTC. It is translated as CTSSINGGGYTF.

This clonotype was recorded many times. The rearrangement links TRBV5-1 to TRBJ2-5, with D perhaps matching TRBD2 (6 bases). CDR3 length equals 14 residues. Germline CDR1 and CDR2: SGHRS and YFSETQ. Trimming removed 1 base at V and 5 bases at J, with 12 bases between. In nucleotides, the CDR3 is TGCGCCAGCAGCTTGATGGGACGGGAGGAGACCCAGTACTTC. Residues: CASSLMGREETQYF.

This clonotype was recorded many times. The J gene is TRBJ1-2, the V gene TRBV6-6; D is unresolved. V was clipped by 6 bases and J by 10 bases, with 12 bases between them. The CDR3 runs to 11 residues. Germline V gene lookup returns CDR1 MNHNY and CDR2 SVGAGI (reference sequence). The CDR3 sequence: CASSPNDPYTF. The CDR3 DNA sequence: TGTGCCAGCAGCCCAAATGACCCCTACACCTTC.

To note about this clonotype: This may come from a read error, since a much larger clone is one base off. The chain joins TRBV10-3 to TRBJ1-1; the D is unclear. Germline V gives CDR1 ENHRY, CDR2 SYGVKD. The ends were cut back, 3 bases at V and 5 bases at J, with 4 bases in the middle. CDR3 size: 11 residues. The DNA for the CDR3 is TGTGCCATCAGTGACGCGACTGAAGCTTTCTTT. The encoded protein is CAISDATEAFF.

The rearrangement uses TRBV5-1 and TRBJ2-7; perhaps TRBD1 as D (6 bases). The ends were cut back, 2 bases at V and 4 bases at J, with 13 bases in the middle. Looked up from germline, CDR1 is SGHRS and CDR2 is YFSETQ. The CDR3 consists of 14 residues. The CDR3 DNA sequence: TGCGCCAGCAGCTTAGGGACACCGCCTTACGAGCAGTACTTC. Protein: CASSLGTPPYEQYF.

The chain recombines TRBV2 with TRBJ1-1; 8 positions match TRBD1. The CDR3 totals 13 residues. Germline assignment: CDR1 SNHLY and CDR2 FYNNEI. With 8 bases clipped from V and 6 bases from J, the junction kept 8 bases outside the gene matches. This CDR3 is CASRGQGASEAFF. CDR3 DNA sequence: TGTGCCAGCCGAGGACAGGGAGCTTCTGAAGCTTTCTTT.

This clonotype was counted between two and nine times. The chain has TRBV29-1 and TRBJ2-5, with TRBD1 identical over 11 bases. Losses at the gene ends were 8 bases for V and 4 bases for J; bases not matched to a gene: 6. CDR3 size: 13 residues. Germline CDR1 SQVTM, CDR2 ANQGSEA. CDR3 region: CSLLGTGGETQYF. The CDR3 DNA reads TGCAGCTTGCTAGGGACAGGGGGAGAGACCCAGTACTTC.

The sample holds one count of this clonotype. Its ends do not fully match the called genes, so a read error is possible. The rearrangement links TRBV7-9 to TRBJ1-6; D is undetermined. The CDR3 has 15 residues. Germline-derived CDR1 and CDR2 are SEHNR and FQNEAQ (reference sequence). As DNA, the CDR3 is TGTGCCAGTAGCTCCCGTCCTGCCAATGATTCACCCCTCCACTTT. Translation gives CASSSRPANDSPLHF.

The rearrangement joins TRBV20-1 to TRBJ2-1; the D gene could be TRBD1 or TRBD2 (6 bases each). With the DNA end fitting TRBJ2-7 better, the J assignment may be wrong. In germline, CDR1 is DFQATT, CDR2 SNEGSKA (reference sequence). The CDR3 is 14 amino acids. CDR3 amino acids: CSASPGADYNEQYF. In DNA form, the CDR3 reads TGCAGTGCTAGCCCGGGGGCCGATTACAATGAGCAGTACTTC.

The chain recombines TRBV24-1 with TRBJ2-1; D uncertain. This CDR3 is built from 11 residues. Looked up from germline, CDR1 is KGHDR and CDR2 is SFDVKD. The ends were cut back, 0 bases at V and 7 bases at J, with 0 bases in the middle. DNA of the CDR3: TGTGCCACCAGTGATTTGAATGAGCAGTTCTTC. It yields the protein CATSDLNEQFF.

This clonotype was observed many times. V and J are TRBV10-3 and TRBJ1-1; D is perhaps TRBD1 (5 bases). The V gene lost 3 bases and the J gene lost 4 bases, with 12 bases spanning the gap. The CDR3 contains 14 residues. The germline gives CDR1 ENHRY, CDR2 SYGVKD. The CDR3 DNA follows: TGTGCCATCAGTGACGGGGACGCGAGCACTGAAGCTTTCTTT. Its translation: CAISDGDASTEAFF.

This chain links TRBV7-2 with TRBJ2-7; D may be TRBD1 (5 bases). Looked up from germline, CDR1 is SGHTA and CDR2 is FQGNSA. V lost 6 bases to trimming and J lost 0 bases, with 21 bases between them. The length of the CDR3 is 17 residues. CDR3 DNA sequence: TGTGCCAGCAGTTTGCCTCCCTCGACAGAGTTCTCCTACGAGCAGTACTTC. It specifies CASSLPPSTEFSYEQYF.